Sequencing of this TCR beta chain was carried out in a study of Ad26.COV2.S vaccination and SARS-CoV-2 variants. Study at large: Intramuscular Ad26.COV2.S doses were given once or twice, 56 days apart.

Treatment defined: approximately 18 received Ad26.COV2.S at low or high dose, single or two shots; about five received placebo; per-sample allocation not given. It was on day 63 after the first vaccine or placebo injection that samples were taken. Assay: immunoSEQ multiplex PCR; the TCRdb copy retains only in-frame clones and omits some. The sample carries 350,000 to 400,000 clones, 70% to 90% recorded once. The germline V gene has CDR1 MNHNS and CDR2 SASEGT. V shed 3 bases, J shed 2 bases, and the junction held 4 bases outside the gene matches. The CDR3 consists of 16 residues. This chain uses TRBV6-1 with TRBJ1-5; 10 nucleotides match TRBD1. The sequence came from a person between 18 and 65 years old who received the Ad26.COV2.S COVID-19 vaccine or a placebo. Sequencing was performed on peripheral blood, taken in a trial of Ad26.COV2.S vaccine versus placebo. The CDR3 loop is CASSDGTGVRNQPQHF. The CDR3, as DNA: TGTGCCAGCAGTGATGGGACAGGGGTCCGCAATCAGCCCCAGCATTTT.